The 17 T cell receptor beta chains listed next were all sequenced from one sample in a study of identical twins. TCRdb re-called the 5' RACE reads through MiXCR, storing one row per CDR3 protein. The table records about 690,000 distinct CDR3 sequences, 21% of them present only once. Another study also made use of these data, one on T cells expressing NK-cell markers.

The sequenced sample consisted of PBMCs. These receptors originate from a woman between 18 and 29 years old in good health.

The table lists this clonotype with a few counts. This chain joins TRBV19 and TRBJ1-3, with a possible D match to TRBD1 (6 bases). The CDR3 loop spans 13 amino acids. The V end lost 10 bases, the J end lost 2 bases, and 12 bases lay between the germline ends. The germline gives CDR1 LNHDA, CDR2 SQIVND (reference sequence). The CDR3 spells CATGVGPGNTIYF. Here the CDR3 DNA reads TGTGCCACAGGGGTCGGACCTGGAAACACCATATATTTT.

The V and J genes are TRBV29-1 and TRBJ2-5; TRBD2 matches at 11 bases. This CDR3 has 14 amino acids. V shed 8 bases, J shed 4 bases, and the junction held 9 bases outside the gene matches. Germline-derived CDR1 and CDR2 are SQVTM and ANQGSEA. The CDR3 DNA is TGCAGCAAGCCGGGACTAGCGGACACAGAGACCCAGTACTTC. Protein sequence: CSKPGLADTETQYF.

The CDR3 DNA is TGTGCCAGCAGCCAAGTAACTAGCGGGAGGACGAACGGGGAGCTGTTTTTT. Its translation is CASSQVTSGRTNGELFF. The chain joins TRBV3-1 to TRBJ2-2; 12 bases map to TRBD2. The CDR3 is 17 residues long. Germline-derived CDR1 and CDR2 are LGHDT and YNNKEL (reference sequence). J gave up 7 bases and V 1 base, and 7 bases lay outside the gene matches. The full variable domain, in which reference TRBV3-1 and TRBJ2-2 provide the parts outside the CDR3, is DTAVSQTPKYLVTQMGNDKSIKCEQNLGHDTMYWYKQDSKKFLKIMFSYNNKELIINETVPNRFSPKSPDKAHLNLHINSLELGDSAVYFCASSQVTSGRTNGELFFGEGSRLTVL.

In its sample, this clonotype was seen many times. CDR3 protein: CASSSTSVGIQYF. The CDR3 DNA reads TGTGCCAGCAGCTCGACTAGCGTGGGCATTCAGTACTTC. The V call is TRBV7-2, the J call TRBJ2-4; 8 nucleotides align to TRBD2. Germline V gene sequence: CDR1 SGHTA, CDR2 FQGNSA. This CDR3 has 13 amino acids. V was pared by 4 bases and J by 9 bases, with 5 bases of the junction left unmatched.

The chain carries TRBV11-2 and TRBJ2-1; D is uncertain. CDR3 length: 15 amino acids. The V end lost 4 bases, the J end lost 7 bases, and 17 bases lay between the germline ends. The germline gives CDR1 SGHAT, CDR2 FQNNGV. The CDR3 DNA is TGTGCCAGCAGCTCCGCGCCCCAGGCAAGGAATGAGCAGTTCTTC. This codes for CASSSAPQARNEQFF. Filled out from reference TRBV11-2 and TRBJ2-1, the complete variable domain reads EAGVAQSPRYKIIEKRQSVAFWCNPISGHATLYWYQQILGQGPKLLIQFQNNGVVDDSQLPKDRFSAERLKGVDSTLKIQPAKLEDSAVYLCASSSAPQARNEQFFGPGTRLTVL.

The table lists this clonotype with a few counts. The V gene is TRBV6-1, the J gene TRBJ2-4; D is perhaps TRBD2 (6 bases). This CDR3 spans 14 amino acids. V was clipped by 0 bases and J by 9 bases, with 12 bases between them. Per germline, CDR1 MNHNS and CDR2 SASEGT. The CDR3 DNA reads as TGTGCCAGCAGTGAAGCGGGAGGCCCCGCCATTCAGTACTTC. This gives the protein CASSEAGGPAIQYF.

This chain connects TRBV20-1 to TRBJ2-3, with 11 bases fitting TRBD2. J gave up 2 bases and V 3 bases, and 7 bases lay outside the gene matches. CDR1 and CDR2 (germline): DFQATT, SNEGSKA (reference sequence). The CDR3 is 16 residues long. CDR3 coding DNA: TGCAGTGCTAGGCGACTAGCGGGGTTATACACAGATACGCAGTATTTT. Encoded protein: CSARRLAGLYTDTQYF.

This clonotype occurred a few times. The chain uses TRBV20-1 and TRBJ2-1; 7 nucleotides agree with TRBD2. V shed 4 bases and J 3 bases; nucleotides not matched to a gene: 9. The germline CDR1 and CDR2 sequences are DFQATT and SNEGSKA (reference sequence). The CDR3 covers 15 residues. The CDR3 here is CSATGASGFYNEQFF. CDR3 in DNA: TGCAGTGCTACCGGGGCTAGCGGATTCTACAATGAGCAGTTCTTC.

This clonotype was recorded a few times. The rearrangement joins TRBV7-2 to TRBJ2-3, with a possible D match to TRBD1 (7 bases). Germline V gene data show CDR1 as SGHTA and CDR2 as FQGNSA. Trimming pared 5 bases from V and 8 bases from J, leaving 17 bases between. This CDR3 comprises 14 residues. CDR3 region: CASSPAVEGATQYF. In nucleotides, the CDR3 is TGTGCCAGCAGCCCCGCCGTGGAGGGGGCTACGCAGTATTTT. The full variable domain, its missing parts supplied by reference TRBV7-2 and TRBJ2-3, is GAGVSQSPSNKVTEKGKDVELRCDPISGHTALYWYRQSLGQGLEFLIYFQGNSAPDKSGLPSDRFSAERTGGSVSTLTIQRTQQEDSAVYLCASSPAVEGATQYFGPGTRLTVL.

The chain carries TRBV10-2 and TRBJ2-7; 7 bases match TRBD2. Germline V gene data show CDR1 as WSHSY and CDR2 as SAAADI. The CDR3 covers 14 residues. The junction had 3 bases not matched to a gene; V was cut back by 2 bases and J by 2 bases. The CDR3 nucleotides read TGCGCCAGCAGTGAGCAAAGCGGGACCTACGAGCAGTACTTC. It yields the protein CASSEQSGTYEQYF.

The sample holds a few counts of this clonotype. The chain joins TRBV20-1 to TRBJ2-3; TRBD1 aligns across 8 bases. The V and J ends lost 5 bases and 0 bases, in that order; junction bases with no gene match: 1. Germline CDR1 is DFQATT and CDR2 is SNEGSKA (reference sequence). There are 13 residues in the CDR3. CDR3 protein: CSAQGASTDTQYF. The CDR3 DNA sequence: TGCAGTGCTCAGGGGGCCAGCACAGATACGCAGTATTTT.

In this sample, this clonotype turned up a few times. CDR3: CSARVAASPDTQYF. The DNA for the CDR3 is TGCAGTGCTAGGGTAGCGGCCAGCCCAGATACGCAGTATTTT. This chain joins TRBV20-1 and TRBJ2-3, with D tentatively TRBD2 (6 bases). The CDR3 spans 14 residues. In germline, CDR1 is DFQATT, CDR2 SNEGSKA (reference sequence). Trimming removed 3 bases at V and 4 bases at J, with 14 bases between.

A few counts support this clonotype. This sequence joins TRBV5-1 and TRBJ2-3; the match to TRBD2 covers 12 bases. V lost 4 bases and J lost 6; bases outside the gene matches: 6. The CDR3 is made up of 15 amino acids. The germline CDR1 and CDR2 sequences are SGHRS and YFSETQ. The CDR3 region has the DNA TGCGCCAGCAGCACTAGCGGGGGGCCAAGTGATACGCAGTATTTT. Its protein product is CASSTSGGPSDTQYF. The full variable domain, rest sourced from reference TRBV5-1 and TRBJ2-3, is KAGVTQTPRYLIKTRGQQVTLSCSPISGHRSVSWYQQTPGQGLQFLFEYFSETQRNKGNFPGRFSGRQFSNSRSEMNVSTLELGDSALYLCASSTSGGPSDTQYFGPGTRLTVL.

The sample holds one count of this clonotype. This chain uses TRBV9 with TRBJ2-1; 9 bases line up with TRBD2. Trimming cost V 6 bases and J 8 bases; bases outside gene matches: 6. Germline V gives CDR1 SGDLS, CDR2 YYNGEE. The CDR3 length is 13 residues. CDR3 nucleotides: TGTGCCAGCACGCGGGGGGGGATGGATGAGCAGTTCTTC. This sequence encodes CASTRGGMDEQFF.

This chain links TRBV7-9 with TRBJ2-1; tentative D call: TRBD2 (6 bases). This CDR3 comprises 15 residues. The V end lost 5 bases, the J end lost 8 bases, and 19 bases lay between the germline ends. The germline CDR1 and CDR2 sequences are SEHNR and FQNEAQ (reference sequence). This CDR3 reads CASSRGSGSVHEQFF. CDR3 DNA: TGTGCCAGCAGCCGGGGGTCTGGTAGTGTCCATGAGCAGTTCTTC. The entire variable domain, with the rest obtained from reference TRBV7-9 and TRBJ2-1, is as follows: DTGVSQNPRHKITKRGQNVTFRCDPISEHNRLYWYRQTLGQGPEFLTYFQNEAQLEKSRLLSDRFSAERPKGSFSTLEIQRTEQGDSAMYLCASSRGSGSVHEQFFGPGTRLTVL.

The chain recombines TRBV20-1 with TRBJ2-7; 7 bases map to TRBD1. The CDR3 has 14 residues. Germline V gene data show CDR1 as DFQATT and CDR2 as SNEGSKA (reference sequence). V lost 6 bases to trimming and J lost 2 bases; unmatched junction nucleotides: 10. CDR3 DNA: TGCAGTGCCCAAGGAACAGGGGATCCCTACGAGCAGTACTTC. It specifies CSAQGTGDPYEQYF.

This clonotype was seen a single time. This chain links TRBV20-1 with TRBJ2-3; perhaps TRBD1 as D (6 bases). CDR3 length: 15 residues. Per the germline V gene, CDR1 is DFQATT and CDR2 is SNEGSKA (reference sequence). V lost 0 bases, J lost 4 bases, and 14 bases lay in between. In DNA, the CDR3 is TGCAGTGCTAGAGATCGGATCAGGGGTTCAGATACGCAGTATTTT. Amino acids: CSARDRIRGSDTQYF.